The present T cell receptor (beta chain) was sequenced within a study of shared clonotypes between healthy human individuals. Overall study findings and caveats: Relative to clonotypes present in all four donors, those not shared had lower generation probabilities. What limited the represented genetic and exposure-history diversity was the small number of donors. What naive subsets generally showed was a larger estimated richness than memory subsets showed.

For this clone: As yet, its antigen is unknown.

Each cell subset's genomic DNA was divided evenly among several immunoSEQ plates. The protocol was immunoSEQ multiplex PCR, while the TCRdb copy is restricted to in-frame clones and leaves out a portion. In the table there are roughly 1 million clones, around 74% of which are singletons. CDR1 is SEHNR and CDR2 is FQNEAQ in the germline V gene (reference sequence). The CDR3 has 14 amino acids. V was cut by 2 bases and J by 2 bases, with 10 bases left in between. This chain connects TRBV7-9 to TRBJ2-7; D not resolved. The clonotype originates from a man between 18 and 35 years old in good health. Sequences were obtained from memory CD4+ T cells sorted from blood. Subset in this sample: CD45RA-negative fraction. The DNA of the CDR3 is TGTGCCAGCAGCTTAACGACTGGGACCTACGAGCAGTACTTC. It specifies CASSLTTGTYEQYF.